These T cell receptor beta chains were read from a single sample in a study of T cell responses to AZD1222 COVID-19 vaccine. Profiling relied on immunoSEQ multiplex PCR, and the TCRdb table lists in-frame clones only, not all of them. This table holds some 200,000 clones, 80% to 95% found once. The input for sequencing was peripheral blood, taken 28 days after the second AZD1222 dose. The receptor source for this set is an adult who received the AZD1222 COVID-19 vaccine. Both conserved end residues are part of each CDR3. The order of the fields is CDR3 protein, CDR3 DNA, clone size, V gene, D gene, J gene. D genes are given only for firm matches. Clone size, where shown, is once, few, many, or a class for clones that have expanded.

CDR3 protein: CASSFNTGKETQYF
CDR3 DNA: TGTGCCAGCAGCTTTAATACAGGGAAAGAGACCCAGTACTTC
clone size: .
V gene: TRBV7-6
D gene: .
J gene: TRBJ2-5

CDR3 protein: CASSQDLADEKLFF
CDR3 DNA: TGCGCCAGCAGCCAAGATCTAGCTGATGAAAAACTGTTTTTT
clone size: .
V gene: TRBV4-1
D gene: .
J gene: TRBJ1-4

CDR3 protein: CASSPGTGFNNSPLHF
CDR3 DNA: TGTGCCAGCAGTCCCGGGACAGGATTCAATAATTCACCCCTCCACTTT
clone size: .
V gene: TRBV6-2/TRBV6-3
D gene: TRBD1
J gene: TRBJ1-6

CDR3 protein: CARSDGQGAPNEQFF
CDR3 DNA: TGTGCCAGAAGCGACGGACAGGGGGCGCCCAATGAGCAGTTCTTC
clone size: .
V gene: TRBV7-5
D gene: .
J gene: TRBJ2-1

CDR3 protein: CSVVIQGAHEQYF
CDR3 DNA: TGCAGCGTTGTGATACAGGGGGCCCACGAGCAGTACTTC
clone size: few
V gene: TRBV29-1
D gene: TRBD1
J gene: TRBJ2-7

CDR3 protein: CASNYGGGAAEEQYF
CDR3 DNA: TGTGCCAGTAACTACGGGGGAGGAGCAGCGGAGGAGCAGTACTTC
clone size: .
V gene: TRBV19
D gene: .
J gene: TRBJ2-7

CDR3 protein: CASSLSGGPYEQYF
CDR3 DNA: TGTGCCAGCAGTTTAAGCGGGGGTCCCTACGAGCAGTACTTC
clone size: .
V gene: TRBV27
D gene: TRBD2
J gene: TRBJ2-7

CDR3 protein: CASSPIGTGKNTEAFF
CDR3 DNA: TGTGCCAGCAGTCCTATCGGGACAGGGAAGAACACTGAAGCTTTCTTT
clone size: .
V gene: TRBV27
D gene: TRBD1
J gene: TRBJ1-1

CDR3 protein: CASSPPRTWSSYNEQFF
CDR3 DNA: TGTGCCAGCAGTCCTCCCCGAACATGGAGCTCCTACAATGAGCAGTTCTTC
clone size: .
V gene: TRBV27
D gene: .
J gene: TRBJ2-1

CDR3 protein: CASRSGGSYNEQFF
CDR3 DNA: TGTGCCAGCAGGAGCGGGGGTTCCTACAATGAGCAGTTCTTC
clone size: once
V gene: TRBV2
D gene: TRBD2
J gene: TRBJ2-1

CDR3 protein: CASSVAGTSGGLYTQYF
CDR3 DNA: TGTGCCAGCAGCGTCGCCGGGACTAGCGGGGGGTTGTATACGCAGTATTTT
clone size: .
V gene: TRBV7-2
D gene: TRBD2
J gene: TRBJ2-3

CDR3 protein: CASTNPGGEFYNEQFF
CDR3 DNA: TGTGCCAGTACCAATCCGGGGGGGGAATTCTACAATGAGCAGTTCTTC
clone size: .
V gene: TRBV19
D gene: TRBD2
J gene: TRBJ2-1

CDR3 protein: CASSGGRGANTGELFF
CDR3 DNA: TGTGCCAGCAGCGGAGGTCGGGGAGCGAACACCGGGGAGCTGTTTTTT
clone size: .
V gene: TRBV7-2
D gene: .
J gene: TRBJ2-2

CDR3 protein: CASSEDSGYNSPLHF
CDR3 DNA: TGTGCCAGCAGCGAGGACAGCGGCTATAATTCACCCCTCCACTTT
clone size: .
V gene: TRBV5-6
D gene: .
J gene: TRBJ1-6

CDR3 protein: CASSLDGGLTDTQYF
CDR3 DNA: TGTGCCAGCAGCTTAGATGGGGGCCTCACAGATACGCAGTATTTT
clone size: .
V gene: TRBV7-3
D gene: .
J gene: TRBJ2-3

CDR3 protein: CASSGLAGALNEQFF
CDR3 DNA: TGCGCCAGCAGTGGGCTAGCGGGAGCTCTCAATGAGCAGTTCTTC
clone size: .
V gene: TRBV10-1
D gene: TRBD2
J gene: TRBJ2-1

CDR3 protein: CAISEKLPYEQYF
CDR3 DNA: TGTGCCATCAGTGAAAAACTTCCCTACGAGCAGTACTTC
clone size: once
V gene: TRBV10-3
D gene: .
J gene: TRBJ2-7

CDR3 protein: CASSTAGTGAPNSPLHF
CDR3 DNA: TGTGCCAGCAGCACTGCCGGGACAGGGGCTCCCAATTCACCCCTCCACTTT
clone size: .
V gene: TRBV11-2
D gene: TRBD1
J gene: TRBJ1-6

CDR3 protein: CASSYGDRSNEKLFF
CDR3 DNA: TGTGCCAGCAGTTACGGGGACAGGAGTAATGAAAAACTGTTTTTT
clone size: .
V gene: TRBV6-5
D gene: TRBD1
J gene: TRBJ1-4

CDR3 protein: CASSPRQGYAKETQYF
CDR3 DNA: TGTGCCAGCAGCCCCCGACAGGGGTATGCGAAAGAGACCCAGTACTTC
clone size: .
V gene: TRBV11-2
D gene: TRBD1
J gene: TRBJ2-5

CDR3 protein: CASSQSTVLDGYTF
CDR3 DNA: TGCGCCAGCAGCCAAAGTACAGTTTTGGACGGCTACACCTTC
clone size: few
V gene: TRBV4-1
D gene: .
J gene: TRBJ1-2

CDR3 protein: CASSLTGRGNSPLHF
CDR3 DNA: TGTGCCAGCAGTTTAACTGGCAGGGGAAATTCACCCCTCCACTTT
clone size: .
V gene: TRBV27
D gene: .
J gene: TRBJ1-6

CDR3 protein: CASSEYRGNSGNTIYF
CDR3 DNA: TGTGCCAGTAGTGAATACAGGGGAAACTCTGGAAACACCATATATTTT
clone size: .
V gene: TRBV19
D gene: TRBD1
J gene: TRBJ1-3

CDR3 protein: CASSPSPGLAGFGELFF
CDR3 DNA: TGTGCCAGCAGCCCTAGCCCGGGACTAGCGGGCTTCGGTGAGCTGTTTTTT
clone size: .
V gene: TRBV7-3
D gene: TRBD2
J gene: TRBJ2-2

CDR3 protein: CASSFHRPTASNTGELFF
CDR3 DNA: TGTGCCAGCAGCTTCCACCGACCGACAGCTTCGAACACCGGGGAGCTGTTTTTT
clone size: .
V gene: TRBV5-5
D gene: .
J gene: TRBJ2-2

CDR3 protein: CASSYPSISYEQYF
CDR3 DNA: TGTGCCAGCAGTTACCCTTCAATTTCCTACGAGCAGTACTTC
clone size: .
V gene: TRBV6-5
D gene: .
J gene: TRBJ2-7